This TCR beta chain came from a study of blood T cell repertoires in COVID-19 (dated by TCRdb to 2020 to 2022). Background on the whole study: Collaborator samples came from the United States, Italy and Spain and covered acute and convalescent phases of COVID-19. Deeply sampled blood TCRbeta repertoires from subjects exposed to, actively infected with, or recovered from COVID-19 were included in the dataset. The material from the prospective study consisted of cDNA or gDNA derived from T cells, B-cell-depleted T cells, or PBMCs. A freely available public database, intended as a resource for researchers studying the immune response to SARS-CoV-2, is where the repertoires were released. Where available, HLA class I and class II types were taken from metadata supplied by the sample provider and were not determined by assay-based typing. Samples came from the ongoing ImmuneRACE study (first 160 participants) plus 1,254 subjects from 6 global collaborators. Nearly every sample came with metadata listing a de-identified subject ID, COVID-19 status, age in years and sex.

Broader findings and caveats from the paper: The amount of clinical and demographic metadata varied by source and participant and was provided uncurated.

In regard to this clone: Its cognate antigen has yet to be identified. No qualities accompany the bases; no much larger clone lies one base away.

The CDR3 has 12 amino acids, counting the end cysteine and phenylalanine. Only the CDR3 portion is preserved as DNA: 36 bases, with reading frame beginning at the first base. From a lookup of the germline V gene, CDR1 and CDR2 are SNHLY and FYNNEI. V loses 8 bases of germline sequence and J loses 4 bases, and the interval between the two ends is 11 bases. TCRbeta CDR3 regions were amplified from genomic DNA using the immunoSEQ Assay, a bias-controlled multiplex PCR. As for the authors' bioinformatics: The number of nucleated cells in each sample was estimated by amplification of reference gene primers within the assay. To quantify the absolute abundance of each unique TCRbeta CDR3 rearrangement, sequence reads were collapsed and filtered. For each sample, productive Simpson clonality was calculated by taking the square root of Simpson's diversity index across productive rearrangements. The table comes from immuneACCESS by way of TCRdb, which keeps in-frame sequences with V and J called. Part of the clones is missing from these tables; in studies checked, under half for an unresolved V gene and the rest for unknown reasons. V and J calls and clone size come straight from that table; D and trimming were deduced from the DNA. A total of more than 70,000 clones appear in this sample, 86% of them only once. Of the sample, 4.5% to 6% falls within the top ten clones.

Each collaborating institution followed its own protocols to collect whole blood in K2EDTA tubes. For TCRbeta analysis, collaborators shipped samples in one of three forms: frozen whole blood, isolated PBMCs, or DNA extracted from either of those sample types. The rearranged segments are TRBV2 and TRBJ2-5, with a weak D call of TRBD2 (6 bases match). The sequence was collected from a man aged 50-60 years with active or convalescent COVID-19. Material: peripheral blood. The CDR3 sequence is CASGKTRETQYF. The DNA is TGTGCCAGCGGGAAGACTAGAGAGACCCAGTACTTC.